The source of this TCR beta chain is a study of a mutant IDH1 vaccine in newly diagnosed glioma. The wider study: Vaccinations were initiated 4-6 weeks following radiotherapy alone, or were given together with temozolomide cycles. Patients got radiotherapy, temozolomide, or both beforehand, and most got both.

Documented time point: week 11, during vaccination. With topical imiquimod, each dose of the vaccine consisted of 300 ug of mutant IDH1 20-mer peptide. The study enrolled donors with new WHO grade 3 or 4 IDH1-mutant, ATRX-lost astrocytomas. Study-wide points: There seemed to be no relation between pseudoprogression and changes in top peripheral T cell clonotypes.

Sequencing used immunoSEQ multiplex PCR; TCRdb keeps in-frame clones, though not all of them. The sample carries just over 35,000 clones, approximately 80% recorded once. This CDR3 has 17 residues. The germline V and J ends were trimmed by 0 bases and 1 base, with 15 bases remaining between them. Germline values: CDR1 SGHDN, CDR2 FVKESK. Notes on this clone: The antigen is undetermined.

The chain has TRBV14 and TRBJ2-5; D tentatively reads TRBD1 or TRBD2 (5 bases each). The TCR originated in a woman aged 25 to 39 with glioma. Some clones in this sample may be carry-over from other donors' samples. The sample here was peripheral blood mononuclear cells (PBMCs), taken from a glioma patient whose treatment included an IDH1 peptide vaccine. This chain's CDR3 is CASSQEGVGTGQETQYF. In nucleotides, the CDR3 is TGTGCCAGCAGCCAAGAAGGGGTAGGGACGGGCCAAGAGACCCAGTACTTC.